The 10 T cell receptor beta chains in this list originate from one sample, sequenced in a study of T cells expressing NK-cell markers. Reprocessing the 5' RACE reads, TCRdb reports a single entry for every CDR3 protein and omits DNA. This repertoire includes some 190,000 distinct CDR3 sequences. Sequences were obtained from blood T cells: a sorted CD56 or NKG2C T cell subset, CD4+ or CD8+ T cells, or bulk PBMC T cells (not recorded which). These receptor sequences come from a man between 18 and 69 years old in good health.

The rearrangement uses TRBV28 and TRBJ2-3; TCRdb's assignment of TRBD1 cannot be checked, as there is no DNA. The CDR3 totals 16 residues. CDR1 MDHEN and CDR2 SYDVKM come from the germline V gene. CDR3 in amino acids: CASSLAGTGIADTQYF.

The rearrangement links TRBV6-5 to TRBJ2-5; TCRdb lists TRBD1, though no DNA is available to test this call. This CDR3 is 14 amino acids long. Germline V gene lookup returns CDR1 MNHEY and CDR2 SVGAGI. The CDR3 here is CASSYGQTQETQYF.

CDR3 amino acids: CASSLAGYGSNQPQHF. The J gene is TRBJ1-5, the V gene TRBV5-1. The CDR3 sequence is 16 residues long. CDR1 and CDR2 (germline): SGHRS, YFSETQ.

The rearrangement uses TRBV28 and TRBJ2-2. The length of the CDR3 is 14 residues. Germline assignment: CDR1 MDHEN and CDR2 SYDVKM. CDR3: CASSPRVNTGELFF.

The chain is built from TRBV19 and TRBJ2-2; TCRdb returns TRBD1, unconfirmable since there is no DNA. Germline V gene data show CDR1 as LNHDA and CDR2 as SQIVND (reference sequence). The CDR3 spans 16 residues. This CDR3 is CASSNTGTGYTGELFF.

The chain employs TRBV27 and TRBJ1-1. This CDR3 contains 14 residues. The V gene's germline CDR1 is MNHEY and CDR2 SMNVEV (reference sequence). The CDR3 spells CASSLRQTNTEAFF.

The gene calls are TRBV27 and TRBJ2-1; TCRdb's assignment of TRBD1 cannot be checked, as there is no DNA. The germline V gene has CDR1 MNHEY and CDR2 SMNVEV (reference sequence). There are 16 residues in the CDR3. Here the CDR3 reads CASRDLSGQGYNEQFF.

The CDR3 protein is CASSQERDSYSNQPQHF. This chain joins TRBV4-2 and TRBJ1-5; TCRdb's assignment of TRBD1 cannot be checked, as there is no DNA. This CDR3 has 17 residues. Germline CDR1 LGHNA, CDR2 YNFKEQ.

CDR3 region: CASSPTLLGTQYF. The chain employs TRBV6-2 or TRBV6-3 and TRBJ2-3. The CDR3 sequence is 13 residues long. Germline CDR1 MNHEY, CDR2 SVGEGT.

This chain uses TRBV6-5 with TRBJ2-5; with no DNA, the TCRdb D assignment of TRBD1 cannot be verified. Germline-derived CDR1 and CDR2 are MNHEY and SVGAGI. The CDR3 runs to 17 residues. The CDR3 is CASSYSFPGQLEETQYF.